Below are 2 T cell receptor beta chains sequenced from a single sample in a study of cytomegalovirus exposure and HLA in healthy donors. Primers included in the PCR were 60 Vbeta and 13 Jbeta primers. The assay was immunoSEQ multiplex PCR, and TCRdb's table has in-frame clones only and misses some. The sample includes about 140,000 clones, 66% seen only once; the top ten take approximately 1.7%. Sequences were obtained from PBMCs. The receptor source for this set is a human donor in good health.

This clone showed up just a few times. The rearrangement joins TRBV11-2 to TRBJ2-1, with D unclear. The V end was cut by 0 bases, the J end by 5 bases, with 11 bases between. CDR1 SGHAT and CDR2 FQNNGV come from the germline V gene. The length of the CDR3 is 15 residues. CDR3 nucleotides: TGTGCCAGCAGCTTAGATTCTGGTAGCCACAATGAGCAGTTCTTC. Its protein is CASSLDSGSHNEQFF. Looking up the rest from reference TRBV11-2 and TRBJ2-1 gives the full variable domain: EAGVAQSPRYKIIEKRQSVAFWCNPISGHATLYWYQQILGQGPKLLIQFQNNGVVDDSQLPKDRFSAERLKGVDSTLKIQPAKLEDSAVYLCASSLDSGSHNEQFFGPGTRLTVL.

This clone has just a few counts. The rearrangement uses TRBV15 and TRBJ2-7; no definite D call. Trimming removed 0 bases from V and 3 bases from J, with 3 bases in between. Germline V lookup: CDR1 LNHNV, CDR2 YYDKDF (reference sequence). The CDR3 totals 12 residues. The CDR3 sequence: CATSRDSYEQYF. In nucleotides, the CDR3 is TGTGCCACCAGCAGAGACAGCTACGAGCAGTACTTC.